A single T cell receptor beta chain is shown here with its context. The antigen is not known. The data originate from a study of a mutant IDH1 vaccine in newly diagnosed glioma. On the study more broadly: Following radiotherapy alone, or alongside temozolomide cycles, vaccination was started after an interval of 4-6 weeks. Most patients had radiochemotherapy with temozolomide before enrollment; others had one alone. Overall study results and limits: Pseudoprogression apparently lacked any relation to changes in top peripheral T cell clonotypes.

Time point denoted: week 23, last vaccination. A 20-mer mutant IDH1 peptide at 300 ug was injected subcutaneously with topical imiquimod. Donor diagnoses consisted of new WHO grade 3 or 4 IDH1-mutant, ATRX-lost astrocytomas. TCRdb's copy holds only in-frame clones and misses some; the assay was immunoSEQ multiplex PCR. The repertoire consists of about 65,000 clones, with roughly 81% occurring once and the leading ten covering roughly 3.9%. V lost 0 bases to trimming and J lost 4 bases; unmatched junction nucleotides: 9. The CDR3 totals 18 residues. Germline V CDR1 and CDR2: SGHDT, YYEEEE. The chain combines TRBV5-6 with TRBJ2-1; 11 positions agree with TRBD2. The sequences come from PBMCs, collected from a glioma patient whose treatment included an IDH1 peptide vaccine. The receptor was derived from a man between 25 and 39 years old with glioma. The CDR3 sequence: CASSLGPPGLAAYNEQFF. CDR3 coding DNA: TGTGCCAGCAGCTTGGGGCCTCCGGGACTAGCGGCTTACAATGAGCAGTTCTTC.